This T cell receptor (beta chain) was sequenced for a study of blood T cells in healthy people across ages. PCR was performed a second time for 7 to 11 cycles using a sample-barcoded 5' primer and a J-beta primer mix. TCRdb fed the 5' RACE reads into MiXCR, producing one record per CDR3 protein. The sample holds fewer than 1,200,000 distinct CDR3 sequences; around 25% are singletons and the top ten take around 0.75%. The ends lost 5 bases at V and 0 bases at J; junction bases unmatched: 7. CDR3 length: 16 amino acids. In germline, CDR1 is SNHLY, CDR2 FYNNEI. The sample was also reused in another study, on T cells of mothers and their children.

J is TRBJ2-1 and V is TRBV2, with 7 positions matching TRBD2. Sequencing input: blood. This clonotype was sampled from a girl aged 2 to 10 in good health. The CDR3 region has the DNA TGTGCCAGCAGTCAACCCGGGGGGAGCTCCTACAATGAGCAGTTCTTC. It yields the protein CASSQPGGSSYNEQFF.